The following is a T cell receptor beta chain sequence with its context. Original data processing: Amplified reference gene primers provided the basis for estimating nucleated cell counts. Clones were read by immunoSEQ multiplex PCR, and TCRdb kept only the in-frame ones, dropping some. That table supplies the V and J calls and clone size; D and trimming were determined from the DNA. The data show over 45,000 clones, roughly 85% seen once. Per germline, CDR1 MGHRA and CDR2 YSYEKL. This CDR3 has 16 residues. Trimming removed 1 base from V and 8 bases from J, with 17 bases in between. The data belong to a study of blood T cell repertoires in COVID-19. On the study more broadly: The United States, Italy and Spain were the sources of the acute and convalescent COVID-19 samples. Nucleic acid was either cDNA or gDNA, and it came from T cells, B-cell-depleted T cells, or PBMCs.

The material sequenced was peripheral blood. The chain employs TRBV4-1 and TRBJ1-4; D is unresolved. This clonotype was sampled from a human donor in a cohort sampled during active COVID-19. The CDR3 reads CASSQGAPQWNEKLFF. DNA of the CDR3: TGCGCCAGCAGCCAAGGGGCCCCACAATGGAACGAAAAACTGTTTTTT.